This record covers a single T cell receptor beta chain. Sequencing of TCR beta was carried out in blood CD8+ and CD4+ T cells. Random hexamers were used to reverse transcribe the RNA input (about 0.5 to 1 ug). TCRdb reprocessed the immunoSEQ multiplex PCR reads via MiXCR and lists one record per CDR3 protein. The table lists tens of thousands of distinct CDR3 sequences, over 75% of them singletons, with roughly 0.49% in the top ten. This entry belongs to a study of CD8 T cells in Susac syndrome. This TCR was sampled from a human donor with multiple sclerosis. The material sequenced was CD8+ T cells from PBMCs.

The CDR3 loop is CASRTRGALRDTQYF. CDR3 in DNA: TGTGCCAGCAGGACGCGGGGGGCTCTTCGCGATACGCAGTATTTT. The rearrangement joins TRBV12-3 or TRBV12-4 to TRBJ2-3; 8 bases are shared with TRBD2. The junction had 11 bases not matched to a gene; V was cut back by 6 bases and J by 6 bases. The CDR3 is 15 residues long.